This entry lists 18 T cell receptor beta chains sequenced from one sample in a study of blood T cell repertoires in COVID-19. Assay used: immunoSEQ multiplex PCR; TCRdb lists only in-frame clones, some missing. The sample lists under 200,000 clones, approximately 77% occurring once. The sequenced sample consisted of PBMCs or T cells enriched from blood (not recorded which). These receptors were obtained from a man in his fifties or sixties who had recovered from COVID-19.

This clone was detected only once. DNA for the CDR3: TGTGCCAGTATGGCGCCGGGAACCCTGGGCGAGCAGTACTTC. Translated, it gives CASMAPGTLGEQYF. The rearrangement uses TRBV19 and TRBJ2-7; D may be TRBD2 (5 bases). CDR1 is LNHDA, CDR2 SQIVND, per germline (reference sequence). CDR3 length: 14 amino acids. Trimming cost V 7 bases and J 6 bases, with 19 bases left between them.

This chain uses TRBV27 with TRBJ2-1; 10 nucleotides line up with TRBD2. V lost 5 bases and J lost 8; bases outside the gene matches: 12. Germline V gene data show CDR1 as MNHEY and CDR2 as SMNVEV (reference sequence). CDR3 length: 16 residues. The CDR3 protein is CASSLPSSGRIYEQFF. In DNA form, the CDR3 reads TGTGCCAGCAGTCTCCCCTCTAGCGGGAGAATCTATGAGCAGTTCTTC.

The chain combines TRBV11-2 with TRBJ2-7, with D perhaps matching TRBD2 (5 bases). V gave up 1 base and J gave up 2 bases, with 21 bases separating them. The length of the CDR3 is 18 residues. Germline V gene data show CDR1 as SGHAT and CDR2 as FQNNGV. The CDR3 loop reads CASSLVGRGSRGTYEQYF. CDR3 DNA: TGTGCCAGCAGCTTAGTGGGCCGGGGTTCGAGAGGGACCTACGAGCAGTACTTC. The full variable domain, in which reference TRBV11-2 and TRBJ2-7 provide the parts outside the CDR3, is EAGVAQSPRYKIIEKRQSVAFWCNPISGHATLYWYQQILGQGPKLLIQFQNNGVVDDSQLPKDRFSAERLKGVDSTLKIQPAKLEDSAVYLCASSLVGRGSRGTYEQYFGPGTRLTVT.

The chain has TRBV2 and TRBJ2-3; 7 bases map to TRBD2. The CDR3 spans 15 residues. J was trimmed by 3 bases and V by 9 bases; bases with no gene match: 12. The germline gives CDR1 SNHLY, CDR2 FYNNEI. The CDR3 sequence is CASYRSGMVTDTQYF. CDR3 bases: TGTGCCAGTTACAGAAGCGGGATGGTAACAGATACGCAGTATTTT. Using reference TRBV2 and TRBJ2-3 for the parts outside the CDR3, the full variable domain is EPEVTQTPSHQVTQMGQEVILRCVPISNHLYFYWYRQILGQKVEFLVSFYNNEISEKSEIFDDQFSVERPDGSNFTLKIRSTKLEDSAMYFCASYRSGMVTDTQYFGPGTRLTVL.

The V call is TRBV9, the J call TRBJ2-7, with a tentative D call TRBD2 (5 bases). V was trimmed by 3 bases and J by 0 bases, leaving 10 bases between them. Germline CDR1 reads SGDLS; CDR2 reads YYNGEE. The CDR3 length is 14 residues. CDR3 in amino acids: CASSGPGYSYEQYF. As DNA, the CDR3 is TGTGCCAGCAGCGGTCCGGGATACTCCTACGAGCAGTACTTC.

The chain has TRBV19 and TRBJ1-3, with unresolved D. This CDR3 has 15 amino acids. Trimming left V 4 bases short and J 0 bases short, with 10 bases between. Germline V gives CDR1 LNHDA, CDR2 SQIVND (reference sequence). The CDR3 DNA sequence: TGTGCCAGTAGTAGGACCCGGGACTCTGGAAACACCATATATTTT. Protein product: CASSRTRDSGNTIYF.

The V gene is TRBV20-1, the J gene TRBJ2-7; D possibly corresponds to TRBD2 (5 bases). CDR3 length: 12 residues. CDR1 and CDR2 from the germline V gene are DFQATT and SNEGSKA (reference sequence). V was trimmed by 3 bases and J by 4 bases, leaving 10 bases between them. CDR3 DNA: TGCAGTGCTAGTTTGGGAGCGTACGAGCAGTACTTC. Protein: CSASLGAYEQYF.

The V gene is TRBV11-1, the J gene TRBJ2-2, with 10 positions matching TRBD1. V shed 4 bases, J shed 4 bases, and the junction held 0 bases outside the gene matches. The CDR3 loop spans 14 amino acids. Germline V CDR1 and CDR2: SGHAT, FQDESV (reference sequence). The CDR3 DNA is TGTGCCAGCAGCTGGGACAGGGGCACCGGGGAGCTGTTTTTT. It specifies CASSWDRGTGELFF. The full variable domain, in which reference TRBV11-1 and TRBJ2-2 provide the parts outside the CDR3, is EAEVAQSPRYKITEKSQAVAFWCDPISGHATLYWYRQILGQGPELLVQFQDESVVDDSQLPKDRFSAERLKGVDSTLKIQPAELGDSAMYLCASSWDRGTGELFFGEGSRLTVL.

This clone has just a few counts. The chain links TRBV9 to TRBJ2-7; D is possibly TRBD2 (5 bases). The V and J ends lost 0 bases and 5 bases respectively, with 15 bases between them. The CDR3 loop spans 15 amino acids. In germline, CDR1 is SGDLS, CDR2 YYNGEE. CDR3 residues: CASSVAGSPGNEQYF. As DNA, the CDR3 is TGTGCCAGCAGCGTAGCTGGGAGCCCGGGGAACGAGCAGTACTTC.

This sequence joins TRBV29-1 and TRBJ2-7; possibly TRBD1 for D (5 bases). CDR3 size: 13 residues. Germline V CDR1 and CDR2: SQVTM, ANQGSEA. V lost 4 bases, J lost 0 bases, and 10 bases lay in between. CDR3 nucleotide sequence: TGCAGCGTTGCCCCGCAGGGCTCCTACGAGCAGTACTTC. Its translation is CSVAPQGSYEQYF.

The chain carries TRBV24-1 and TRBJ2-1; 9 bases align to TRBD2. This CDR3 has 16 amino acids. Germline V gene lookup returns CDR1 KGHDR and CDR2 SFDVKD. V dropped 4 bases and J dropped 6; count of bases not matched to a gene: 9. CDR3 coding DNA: TGTGCCACCAGTGAGCCCGGGACTAGCCCGTCCAATGAGCAGTTCTTC. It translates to CATSEPGTSPSNEQFF.

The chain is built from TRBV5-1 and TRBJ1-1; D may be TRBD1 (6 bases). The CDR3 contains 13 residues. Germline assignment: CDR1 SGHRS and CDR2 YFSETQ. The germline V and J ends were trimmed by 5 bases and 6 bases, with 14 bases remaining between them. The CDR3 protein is CASRGQGWSEAFF. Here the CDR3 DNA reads TGCGCCAGCAGAGGGCAGGGGTGGTCTGAAGCTTTCTTT.

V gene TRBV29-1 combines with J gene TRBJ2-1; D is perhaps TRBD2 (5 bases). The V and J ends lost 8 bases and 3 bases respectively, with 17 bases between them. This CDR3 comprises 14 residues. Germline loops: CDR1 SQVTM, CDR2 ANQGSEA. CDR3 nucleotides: TGCAGCATTTTATTAGCGCTTATCTACAATGAGCAGTTCTTC. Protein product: CSILLALIYNEQFF.

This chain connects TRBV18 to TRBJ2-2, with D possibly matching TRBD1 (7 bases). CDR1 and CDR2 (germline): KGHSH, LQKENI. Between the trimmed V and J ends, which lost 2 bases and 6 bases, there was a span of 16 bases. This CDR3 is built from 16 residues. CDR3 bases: TGTGCCAGCTCACCAATCCCCACAGGGGAGGCCGGGGAGCTGTTTTTT. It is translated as CASSPIPTGEAGELFF.

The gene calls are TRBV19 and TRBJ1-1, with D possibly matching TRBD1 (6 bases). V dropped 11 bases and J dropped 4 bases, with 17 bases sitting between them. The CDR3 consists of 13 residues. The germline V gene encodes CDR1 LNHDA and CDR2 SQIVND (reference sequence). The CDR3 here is CACKIRGSTEAFF. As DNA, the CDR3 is TGTGCCTGTAAAATCAGGGGAAGCACTGAAGCTTTCTTT.

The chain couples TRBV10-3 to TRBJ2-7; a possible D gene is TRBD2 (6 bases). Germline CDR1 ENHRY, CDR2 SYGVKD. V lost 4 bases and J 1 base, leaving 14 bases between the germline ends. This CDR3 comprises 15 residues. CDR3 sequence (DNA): TGTGCCATCAGTGGGGGGGACTTAACTTCCTACGAGCAGTACTTC. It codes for CAISGGDLTSYEQYF.

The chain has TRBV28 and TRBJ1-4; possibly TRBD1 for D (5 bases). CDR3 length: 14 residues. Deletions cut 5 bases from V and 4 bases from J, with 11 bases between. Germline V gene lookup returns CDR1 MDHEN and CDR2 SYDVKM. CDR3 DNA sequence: TGTGCCAGCAGTATGGGGCTAGGTAATGAAAAACTGTTTTTT. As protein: CASSMGLGNEKLFF.

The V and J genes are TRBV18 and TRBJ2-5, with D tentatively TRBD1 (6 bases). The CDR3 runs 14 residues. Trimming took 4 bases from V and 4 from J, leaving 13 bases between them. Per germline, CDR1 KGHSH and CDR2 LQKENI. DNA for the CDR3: TGTGCCAGCTCACAACAGGGTCGGGGAGAGACCCAGTACTTC. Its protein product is CASSQQGRGETQYF.